Here is one T cell receptor beta chain with its context. Its cognate antigen is unknown. This sample is drawn from a study of T cell responses to AZD1222 COVID-19 vaccine. Only in-frame clones appear in the TCRdb table, and some are missing; sequencing was by immunoSEQ multiplex PCR. The profile shows fewer than 150,000 clones, around 89% of them singletons. Regarding the study as a whole: The donor group comprised mostly white British people and more females; the analysis possibly underestimated clonal diversity. Nearly half of spike-specific TCRs reportedly target variant regions that are unmutated in the B.1.351 and B.1.1.7 variants.

The CDR3 consists of 17 residues. Trimming cost V 4 bases and J 7 bases, with 23 bases left between them. CDR1 is SGHRS, CDR2 YFSETQ, per germline. J is TRBJ1-4 and V is TRBV5-1, with D possibly TRBD1 on 6 matching bases. The sequence derives from an adult who received the AZD1222 COVID-19 vaccine. Material: peripheral blood, obtained 28 days after the second AZD1222 dose. CDR3 sequence reads: CASSAIGTGGLGEKLFF. The CDR3 DNA is TGCGCCAGCAGCGCTATTGGGACCGGGGGGCTAGGTGAAAAACTGTTTTTT. Based on the CDR3 plus reference TRBV5-1 and TRBJ1-4, the full variable domain is KAGVTQTPRYLIKTRGQQVTLSCSPISGHRSVSWYQQTPGQGLQFLFEYFSETQRNKGNFPGRFSGRQFSNSRSEMNVSTLELGDSALYLCASSAIGTGGLGEKLFFGSGTQLSVL.